This is a list of T cell receptor beta chains from one sample in a study of yellow fever vaccine responses in identical twins. MiXCR was run by TCRdb on the RT-PCR reads, yielding one entry per CDR3 protein. Among around 1,100 distinct CDR3 sequences listed, roughly 83% were seen once. Material: T cells from blood (PBMCs), unsorted or a sorted subset (not recorded which), obtained before or after yellow fever vaccination (not recorded which). The source is a female donor who received the yellow fever vaccine. The CDR3 runs from the conserved cysteine through the conserved F or W. D genes are given only for firm matches. Some rows mark clone size as missing; the rest say once, few, many or name a class of expanded clone.

V gene: TRBV12-3/TRBV12-4; clone size: .; D gene: .; J gene: TRBJ1-1; CDR3 protein: CASSTTVPRTNTEAFF; CDR3 DNA: TGTGCCAGCAGTACGACAGTCCCCCGCACCAACACTGAAGCTTTCTTT
V gene: TRBV4-3; clone size: .; D gene: TRBD2; J gene: TRBJ2-3; CDR3 protein: CASSEGLPSTDTQYF; CDR3 DNA: TGCGCCAGCAGCGAGGGACTACCTAGCACAGATACGCAGTATTTT
V gene: TRBV4-2; clone size: .; D gene: .; J gene: TRBJ1-5; CDR3 protein: CASSQGGVGNQPQHF; CDR3 DNA: TGTGCCAGCAGCCAAGGTGGGGTGGGCAATCAGCCCCAGCATTTT
V gene: TRBV7-6; clone size: once; D gene: .; J gene: TRBJ2-1; CDR3 protein: CASSLALGSYNEQFF; CDR3 DNA: TGTGCCAGCAGCTTAGCGCTCGGTTCTTACAATGAGCAGTTCTTC
V gene: TRBV27; clone size: .; D gene: TRBD1; J gene: TRBJ1-5; CDR3 protein: CASRASGGGSNQPQHF; CDR3 DNA: TGTGCCAGCAGGGCGTCAGGGGGTGGTAGCAATCAGCCCCAGCATTTT
V gene: TRBV11-2; clone size: .; D gene: .; J gene: TRBJ2-7; CDR3 protein: CASSLSPNSYEQYF; CDR3 DNA: TGTGCCAGCAGCCTCAGTCCAAACTCCTACGAGCAGTACTTC
V gene: TRBV4-3; clone size: .; D gene: .; J gene: TRBJ1-5; CDR3 protein: CASSQDLEVGFLPQHF; CDR3 DNA: TGCGCCAGCAGCCAAGATCTAGAGGTGGGGTTTCTGCCCCAGCATTTT
V gene: TRBV11-1; clone size: once; D gene: .; J gene: TRBJ2-2; CDR3 protein: CASSPKGDRNTGELFF; CDR3 DNA: TGTGCCAGCAGTCCTAAGGGTGACCGAAACACCGGGGAGCTGTTTTTT
V gene: TRBV5-1; clone size: .; D gene: TRBD2; J gene: TRBJ2-3; CDR3 protein: CASSLTTSGDSDTQYF; CDR3 DNA: TGCGCCAGCAGCTTGACGACTAGCGGGGACTCAGATACGCAGTATTTT
V gene: TRBV6-5; clone size: .; D gene: .; J gene: TRBJ1-3; CDR3 protein: CASSYSPGTYSGNTIYF; CDR3 DNA: TGTGCCAGCAGTTACTCGCCTGGGACGTACTCTGGAAACACCATATATTTT
V gene: TRBV20-1; clone size: .; D gene: .; J gene: TRBJ2-3; CDR3 protein: CSAPGTDTQYF; CDR3 DNA: TGCAGTGCTCCGGGGACAGATACGCAGTATTTT
V gene: TRBV5-5; clone size: .; D gene: .; J gene: TRBJ1-1; CDR3 protein: CASSLGVQGNTEAFF; CDR3 DNA: TGTGCCAGCAGCTTGGGGGTCCAGGGGAACACTGAAGCTTTCTTT
V gene: TRBV15; clone size: .; D gene: .; J gene: TRBJ2-6; CDR3 protein: CATSMGRSGANVLTF; CDR3 DNA: TGTGCCACCAGCATGGGTCGGAGTGGGGCCAACGTCCTGACTTTC
V gene: TRBV10-3; clone size: .; D gene: .; J gene: TRBJ1-5; CDR3 protein: CAISTSLAGLSNQPQHF; CDR3 DNA: TGTGCCATCAGTACCTCTTTGGCAGGGCTGAGCAATCAGCCCCAGCATTTT
V gene: TRBV11-2; clone size: .; D gene: TRBD2; J gene: TRBJ2-3; CDR3 protein: CASSPQIRLAGASTDTQYF; CDR3 DNA: TGTGCCAGCAGCCCCCAAATCCGACTAGCGGGGGCCAGCACAGATACGCAGTATTTT
V gene: TRBV7-3; clone size: .; D gene: .; J gene: TRBJ2-7; CDR3 protein: CASSLRGVEQYF; CDR3 DNA: TGTGCCAGCAGCTTAAGAGGGGTCGAGCAGTACTTC
V gene: TRBV6-1; clone size: large; D gene: TRBD1; J gene: TRBJ1-1; CDR3 protein: CASSPDRAEAFF; CDR3 DNA: TGTGCCAGCAGTCCCGACAGGGCTGAAGCTTTCTTT
V gene: TRBV3-1; clone size: .; D gene: .; J gene: TRBJ2-1; CDR3 protein: CASSPGWRDYNEQFF; CDR3 DNA: TGTGCCAGCAGCCCCGGATGGAGAGACTACAATGAGCAGTTCTTC
V gene: TRBV20-1; clone size: .; D gene: TRBD2; J gene: TRBJ2-4; CDR3 protein: CSARASGEKNIQYF; CDR3 DNA: TGCAGTGCTAGGGCCAGCGGGGAGAAAAACATTCAGTACTTC
V gene: TRBV7-3; clone size: .; D gene: .; J gene: TRBJ1-2; CDR3 protein: CASSPLGGGYGYTF; CDR3 DNA: TGTGCCAGCAGCCCCCTGGGGGGGGGCTATGGCTACACCTTC
V gene: TRBV19; clone size: .; D gene: .; J gene: TRBJ2-1; CDR3 protein: CASSPRAEAGNEQFF; CDR3 DNA: TGTGCCAGTTCCCCCCGTGCGGAGGCAGGCAATGAGCAGTTCTTC
V gene: TRBV14; clone size: .; D gene: TRBD1; J gene: TRBJ2-3; CDR3 protein: CASSGSGQSTDTQYF; CDR3 DNA: TGTGCCAGCAGCGGTTCGGGACAGAGCACAGATACGCAGTATTTT